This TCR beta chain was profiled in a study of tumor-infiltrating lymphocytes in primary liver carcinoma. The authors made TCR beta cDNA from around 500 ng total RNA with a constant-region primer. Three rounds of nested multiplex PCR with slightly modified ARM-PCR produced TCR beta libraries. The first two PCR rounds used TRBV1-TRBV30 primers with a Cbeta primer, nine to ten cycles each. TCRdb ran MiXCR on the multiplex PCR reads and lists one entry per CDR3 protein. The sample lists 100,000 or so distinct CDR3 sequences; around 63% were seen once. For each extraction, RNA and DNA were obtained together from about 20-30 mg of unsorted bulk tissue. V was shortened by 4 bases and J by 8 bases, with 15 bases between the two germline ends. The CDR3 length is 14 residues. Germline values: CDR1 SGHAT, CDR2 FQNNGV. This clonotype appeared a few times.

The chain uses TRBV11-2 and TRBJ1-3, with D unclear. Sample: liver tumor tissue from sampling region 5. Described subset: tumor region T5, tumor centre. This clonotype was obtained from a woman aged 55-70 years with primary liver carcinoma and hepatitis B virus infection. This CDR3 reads CASSSGNYADTIYF. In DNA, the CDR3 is TGTGCCAGCAGCTCCGGGAATTACGCGGACACCATATATTTT.